The T cell receptor beta chain described here comes from a study of Graves' ophthalmopathy and Graves' hyperthyroidism. About the study: Stable hyperthyroid donors showed no ophthalmopathy during 18 months follow-up. Overall study results and limits: A classifier, a 13-signature model, separated ophthalmopathy from stable hyperthyroidism with roughly 86% sensitivity and approximately 81% specificity.

Scientists amplified the TCR beta CDR3 regions from RNA transcripts. RT-PCR in the first round used HTBI primers; a second-round multiplex PCR followed. One entry per CDR3 protein, called by TCRdb with MiXCR from the multiplex PCR reads. The sample carries 1 million to 1.3 million distinct CDR3 sequences, 36% recorded once. Concerning this clonotype itself: Antigen specificity is unknown.

V lost 5 bases and J 4 bases, leaving 14 bases between the germline ends. This CDR3 comprises 14 residues. Germline CDR1 is SEHNR and CDR2 is FQNEAQ (reference sequence). The clonotype comes from an adult man with Graves' hyperthyroidism. The chain employs TRBV7-9 and TRBJ1-1, with D uncertain. Material: peripheral blood or thyroid tissue (not recorded which). CDR3 residues: CASSIGVGITEAFF. The CDR3 nucleotides are TGTGCCAGCAGCATCGGGGTTGGTATCACTGAAGCTTTCTTT.